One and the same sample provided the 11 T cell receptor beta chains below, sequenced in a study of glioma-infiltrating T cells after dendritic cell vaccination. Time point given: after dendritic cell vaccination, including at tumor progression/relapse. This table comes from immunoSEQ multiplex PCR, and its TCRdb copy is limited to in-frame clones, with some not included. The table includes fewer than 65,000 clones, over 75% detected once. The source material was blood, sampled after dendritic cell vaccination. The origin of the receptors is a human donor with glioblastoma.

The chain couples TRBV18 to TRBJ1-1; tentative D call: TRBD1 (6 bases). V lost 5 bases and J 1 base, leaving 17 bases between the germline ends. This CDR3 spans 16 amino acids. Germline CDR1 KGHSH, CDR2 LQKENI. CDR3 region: CASSRVGQKTNTEAFF. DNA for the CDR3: TGTGCCAGCTCAAGGGTAGGACAGAAGACGAACACTGAAGCTTTCTTT.

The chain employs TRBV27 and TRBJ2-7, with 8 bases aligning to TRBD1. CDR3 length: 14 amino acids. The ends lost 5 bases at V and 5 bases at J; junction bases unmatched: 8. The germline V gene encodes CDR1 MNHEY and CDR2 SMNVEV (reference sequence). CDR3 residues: CASSPRGQENEQYF. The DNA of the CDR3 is TGTGCCAGCAGTCCGCGGGGACAGGAAAACGAGCAGTACTTC.

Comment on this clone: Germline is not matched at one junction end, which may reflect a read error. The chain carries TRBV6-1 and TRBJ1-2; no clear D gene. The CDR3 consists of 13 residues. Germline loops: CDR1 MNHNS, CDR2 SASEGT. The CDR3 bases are TGTGCCAGCACCCTGATCCAGAGGTATGGCCACACCTTC. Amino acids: CASTLIQRYGHTF.

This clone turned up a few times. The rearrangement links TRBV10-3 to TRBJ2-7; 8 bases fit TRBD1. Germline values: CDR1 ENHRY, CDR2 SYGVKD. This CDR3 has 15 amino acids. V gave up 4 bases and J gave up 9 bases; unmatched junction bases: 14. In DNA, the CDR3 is TGTGCCATCAGTGGGACTACCGTAGGACAGGGCGGGCAGTACTTC. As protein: CAISGTTVGQGGQYF.

The CDR3 nucleotides are TGTGCCAGCAGCCCCCGTGGACAGACCGGCTCTGGGGCCAACGTCCTGACTTTC. Its translation: CASSPRGQTGSGANVLTF. This rearrangement joins TRBV9 to TRBJ2-6; the D gene is possibly TRBD1 (6 bases). This CDR3 is built from 18 residues. CDR1 SGDLS and CDR2 YYNGEE come from the germline V gene. Between the trimmed V and J ends, which lost 4 bases and 0 bases, there was a span of 17 bases.

In DNA form, the CDR3 reads TGTGCCAGCAGTCAGAGCGCCGGTGTTGGCTATGGCTACACCTTC. Translating gives CASSQSAGVGYGYTF. The chain employs TRBV2 and TRBJ1-2; no clear D. The V gene's germline CDR1 is SNHLY and CDR2 FYNNEI. This CDR3 is 15 amino acids long. V dropped 5 bases and J dropped 4 bases, with 17 bases sitting between them.

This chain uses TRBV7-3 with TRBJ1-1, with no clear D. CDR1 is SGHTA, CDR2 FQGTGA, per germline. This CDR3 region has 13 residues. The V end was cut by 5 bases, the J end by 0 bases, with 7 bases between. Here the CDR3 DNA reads TGTGCCAGCAGCCGAGTATTGAACACTGAAGCTTTCTTT. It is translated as CASSRVLNTEAFF.

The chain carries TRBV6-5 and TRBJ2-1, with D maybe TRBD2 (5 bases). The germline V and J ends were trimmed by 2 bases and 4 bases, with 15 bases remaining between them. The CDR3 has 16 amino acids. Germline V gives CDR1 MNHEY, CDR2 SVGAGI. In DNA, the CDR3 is TGTGCCAGCAGTTACGCCGGGGTTAGGGTGTACAATGAGCAGTTCTTC. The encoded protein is CASSYAGVRVYNEQFF.

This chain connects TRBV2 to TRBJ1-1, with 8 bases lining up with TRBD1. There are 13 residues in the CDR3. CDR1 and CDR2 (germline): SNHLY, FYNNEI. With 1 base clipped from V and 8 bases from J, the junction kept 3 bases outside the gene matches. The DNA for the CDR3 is TGTGCCAGCAGTGAAGTCACAGGGGGAGAAGCTTTCTTT. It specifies CASSEVTGGEAFF.

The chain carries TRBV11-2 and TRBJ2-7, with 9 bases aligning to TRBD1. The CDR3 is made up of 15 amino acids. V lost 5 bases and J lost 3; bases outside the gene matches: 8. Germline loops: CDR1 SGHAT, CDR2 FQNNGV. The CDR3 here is CASSTGQGPSYEQYF. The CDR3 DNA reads TGTGCCAGCAGCACTGGACAGGGGCCTAGCTACGAGCAGTACTTC.

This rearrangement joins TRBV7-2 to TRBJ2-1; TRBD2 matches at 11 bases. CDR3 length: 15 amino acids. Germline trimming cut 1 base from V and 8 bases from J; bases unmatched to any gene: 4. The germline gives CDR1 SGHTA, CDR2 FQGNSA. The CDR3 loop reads CASSLVSGGVDEQFF. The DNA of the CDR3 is TGTGCCAGCAGCTTAGTTAGCGGGGGGGTCGATGAGCAGTTCTTC.